Sequencing of this T cell receptor beta chain was carried out in a study of T cells after somatic rescue of genetic block. Repertoires were generated with immunoSEQ multiplex PCR, while TCRdb's copy carries only in-frame clones and drops some. The data contain tens of thousands of clones, 92% of them singletons. CDR1 and CDR2 from the germline V gene are SGHNT and YYREEE (reference sequence). This CDR3 comprises 14 residues. V lost 2 bases to trimming and J lost 8 bases, with 14 bases between them. This sequence joins TRBV5-4 and TRBJ2-4; possible D gene TRBD1, 6 bases. Material: peripheral blood mononuclear cells (PBMCs). The TCR sequence derives from a man aged 40-49 years. CDR3 sequence reads: CASSLQGSGDIQYF. The DNA of the CDR3 is TGTGCCAGCAGCTTACAGGGTTCTGGAGACATTCAGTACTTC.